The present T cell receptor beta chain was sequenced within a study of low-dose radiotherapy and immunotherapy resistance in tumors. Study context: Across 26 weeks, 13 Gy in total went to Cohort 2, delivered as 1 Gy per fraction every two weeks. At a dose of 200 mg/m2, intravenous cyclophosphamide was given every two weeks, one day before radiation and immunotherapy.

TRAV and TRBV primers primed cDNA for both TCRalpha and TCRbeta. Using a constant-region primer together with a V-primer adapter, TCRs were subjected to around 20 PCR cycles of amplification. TCRdb re-analysed the reads in MiXCR, keeping a single row per CDR3 protein. The table lists thousands of distinct CDR3 sequences, roughly three fifths of them singletons. This TCR was sampled from a human donor with advanced metastatic prostate, ovarian, gallbladder or colorectal cancer (not recorded which). This table probably holds off-target reads from a library built for another chain.

CDR3 coding DNA: TGCGCCAGCAGCCACGAACTAGCGGGAGGAGGCCCAGATACGCAGCATTTT. Its protein is CASSHELAGGGPDTQHF. This rearrangement joins TRBV4-3 to TRBJ2-3, with no clear D. The assigned J gene may be wrong: the sequence end matches TRBJ1-5 better. CDR1 and CDR2 (germline): LGHNA, YSLEER. The CDR3 runs 17 residues.